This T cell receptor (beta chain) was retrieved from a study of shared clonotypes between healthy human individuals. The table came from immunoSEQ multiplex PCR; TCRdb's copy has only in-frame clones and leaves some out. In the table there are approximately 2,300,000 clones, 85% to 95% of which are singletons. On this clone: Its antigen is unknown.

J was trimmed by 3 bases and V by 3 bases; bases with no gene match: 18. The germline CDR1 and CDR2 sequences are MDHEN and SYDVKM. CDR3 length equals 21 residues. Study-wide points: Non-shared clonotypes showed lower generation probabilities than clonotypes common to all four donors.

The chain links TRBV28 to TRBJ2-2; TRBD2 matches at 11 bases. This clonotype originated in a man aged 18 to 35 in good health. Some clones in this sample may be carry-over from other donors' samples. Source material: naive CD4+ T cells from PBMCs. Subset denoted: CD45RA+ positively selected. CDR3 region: CASSFPGVDLAGGMYTGELFF. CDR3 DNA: TGTGCCAGCAGTTTTCCGGGGGTAGACCTAGCGGGAGGAATGTACACCGGGGAGCTGTTTTTT.